The 3 T cell receptor beta chains below all came from one sample that was sequenced in a study of T cell responses to AZD1222 COVID-19 vaccine. Assay used: immunoSEQ multiplex PCR; TCRdb lists only in-frame clones, some missing. The data show some 140,000 clones, 80% to 90% seen once. Sequenced material: peripheral blood, taken on day 0 of AZD1222 vaccination. The source is an adult in good health.

This clone has only one observation. The V and J genes are TRBV5-1 and TRBJ1-2, with D possibly being TRBD1 (5 bases). CDR1 is SGHRS, CDR2 YFSETQ, per germline. The CDR3 has 13 residues. V lost 0 bases, J lost 2 bases, and 5 bases lay in between. The CDR3 nucleotides are TGCGCCAGCAGCTTGGGGGGGAACTATGGCTACACCTTC. It translates to CASSLGGNYGYTF.

The chain has TRBV19 and TRBJ1-5, with D perhaps matching TRBD1 (5 bases). V gave up 2 bases and J gave up 0 bases, with 11 bases separating them. This CDR3 has 16 residues. Germline loops: CDR1 LNHDA, CDR2 SQIVND (reference sequence). Here the CDR3 reads CASSIRGLYSNQPQHF. CDR3 sequence (DNA): TGTGCCAGTAGTATACGGGGGTTATATAGCAATCAGCCCCAGCATTTT.

The V call is TRBV4-2, the J call TRBJ1-2; D remains unclear. V dropped 4 bases and J dropped 5 bases, with 20 bases sitting between them. The CDR3 runs 16 residues. Germline V gene lookup returns CDR1 LGHNA and CDR2 YNFKEQ. This chain's CDR3 is CASSPGIDIGTYGYTF. The CDR3, as DNA: TGTGCCAGCAGCCCGGGAATTGACATCGGAACATATGGCTACACCTTC.